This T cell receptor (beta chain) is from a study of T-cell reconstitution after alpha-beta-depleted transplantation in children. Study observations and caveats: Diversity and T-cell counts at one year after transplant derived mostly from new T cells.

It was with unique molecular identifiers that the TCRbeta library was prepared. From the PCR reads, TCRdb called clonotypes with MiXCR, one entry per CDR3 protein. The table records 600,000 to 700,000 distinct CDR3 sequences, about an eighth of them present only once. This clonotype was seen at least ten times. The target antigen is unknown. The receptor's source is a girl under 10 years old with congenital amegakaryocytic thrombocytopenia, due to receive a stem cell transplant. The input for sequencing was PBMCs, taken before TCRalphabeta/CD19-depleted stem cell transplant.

CDR3 sequence: CASSLSGGPGDTQYF. The CDR3 nucleotides read TGTGCCAGCAGTTTATCAGGTGGGCCCGGGGATACGCAGTATTTT. V gene TRBV27 combines with J gene TRBJ2-3, with D hard to call. This CDR3 contains 15 residues. Germline CDR1 reads MNHEY; CDR2 reads SMNVEV (reference sequence). Trimming removed 0 bases at V and 6 bases at J, with 13 bases between.